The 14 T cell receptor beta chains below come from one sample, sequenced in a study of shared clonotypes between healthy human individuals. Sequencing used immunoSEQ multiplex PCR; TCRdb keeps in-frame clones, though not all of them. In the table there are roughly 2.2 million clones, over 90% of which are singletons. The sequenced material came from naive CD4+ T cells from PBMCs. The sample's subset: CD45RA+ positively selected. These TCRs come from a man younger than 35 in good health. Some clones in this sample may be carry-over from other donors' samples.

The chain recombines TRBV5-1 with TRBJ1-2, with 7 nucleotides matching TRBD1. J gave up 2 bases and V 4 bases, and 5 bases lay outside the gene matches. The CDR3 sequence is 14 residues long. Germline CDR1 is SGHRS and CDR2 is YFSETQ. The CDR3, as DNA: TGCGCCAGCAGCCCGGCGACAGGGAACTATGGCTACACCTTC. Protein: CASSPATGNYGYTF.

This CDR3 is CASRARGTNEKLFF. For the CDR3, the DNA is TGTGCCAGCAGAGCAAGGGGGACTAATGAAAAACTGTTTTTT. The chain recombines TRBV2 with TRBJ1-4, with D possibly TRBD1 on 6 matching bases. CDR1 and CDR2 (germline): SNHLY, FYNNEI. The CDR3 runs to 14 residues. The V end was cut by 6 bases, the J end by 2 bases, with 10 bases between. Using reference TRBV2 and TRBJ1-4 for the parts outside the CDR3, the full variable domain is EPEVTQTPSHQVTQMGQEVILRCVPISNHLYFYWYRQILGQKVEFLVSFYNNEISEKSEIFDDQFSVERPDGSNFTLKIRSTKLEDSAMYFCASRARGTNEKLFFGSGTQLSVL.

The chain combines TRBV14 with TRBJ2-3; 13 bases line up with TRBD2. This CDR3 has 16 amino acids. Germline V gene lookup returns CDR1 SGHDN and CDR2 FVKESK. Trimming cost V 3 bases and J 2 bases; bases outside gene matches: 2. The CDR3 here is CASSQGLAGPTDTQYF. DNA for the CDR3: TGTGCCAGCAGCCAGGGACTAGCGGGGCCCACAGATACGCAGTATTTT. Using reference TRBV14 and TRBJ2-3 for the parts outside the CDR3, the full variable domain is EAGVTQFPSHSVIEKGQTVTLRCDPISGHDNLYWYRRVMGKEIKFLLHFVKESKQDESGMPNNRFLAERTGGTYSTLKVQPAELEDSGVYFCASSQGLAGPTDTQYFGPGTRLTVL.

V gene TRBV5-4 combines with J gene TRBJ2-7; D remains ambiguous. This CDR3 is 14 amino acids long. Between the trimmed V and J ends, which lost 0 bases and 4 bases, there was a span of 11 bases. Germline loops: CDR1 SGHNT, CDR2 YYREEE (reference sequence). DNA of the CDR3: TGTGCCAGCAGCTTGGGGGCTAGTCTGTACGAGCAGTACTTC. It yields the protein CASSLGASLYEQYF.

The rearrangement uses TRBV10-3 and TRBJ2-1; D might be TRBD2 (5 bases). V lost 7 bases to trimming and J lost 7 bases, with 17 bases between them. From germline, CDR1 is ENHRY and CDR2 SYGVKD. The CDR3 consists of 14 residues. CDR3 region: CAIKSSNARNEQFF. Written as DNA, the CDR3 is TGTGCCATCAAGTCTAGCAACGCCAGGAATGAGCAGTTCTTC.

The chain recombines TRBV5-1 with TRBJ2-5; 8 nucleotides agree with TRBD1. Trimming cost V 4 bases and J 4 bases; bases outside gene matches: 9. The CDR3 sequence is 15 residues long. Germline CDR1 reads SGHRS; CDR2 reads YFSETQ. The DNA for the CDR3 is TGCGCCAGCAGCCCCAGGGACAGGAGGGGAGAGACCCAGTACTTC. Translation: CASSPRDRRGETQYF.

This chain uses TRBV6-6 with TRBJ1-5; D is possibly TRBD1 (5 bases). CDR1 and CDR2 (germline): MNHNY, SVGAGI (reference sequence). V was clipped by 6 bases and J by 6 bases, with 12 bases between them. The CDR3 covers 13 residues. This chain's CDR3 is CASRAGLGQPQHF. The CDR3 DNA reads TGTGCCAGCAGAGCAGGGTTGGGTCAGCCCCAGCATTTT.

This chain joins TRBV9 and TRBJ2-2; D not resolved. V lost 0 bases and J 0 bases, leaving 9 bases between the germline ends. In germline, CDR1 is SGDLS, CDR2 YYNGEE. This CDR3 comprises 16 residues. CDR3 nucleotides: TGTGCCAGCAGCGTAGAAGCTCACTCGAACACCGGGGAGCTGTTTTTT. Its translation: CASSVEAHSNTGELFF.

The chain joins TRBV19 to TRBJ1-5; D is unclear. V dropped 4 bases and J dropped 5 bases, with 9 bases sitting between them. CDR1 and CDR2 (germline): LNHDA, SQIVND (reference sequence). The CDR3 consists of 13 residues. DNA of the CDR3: TGTGCCAGTAGTAGGGAGTTCTATCAGCCCCAGCATTTT. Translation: CASSREFYQPQHF.

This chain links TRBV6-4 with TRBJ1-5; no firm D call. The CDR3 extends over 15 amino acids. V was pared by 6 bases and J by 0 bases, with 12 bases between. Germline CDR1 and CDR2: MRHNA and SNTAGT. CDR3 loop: CASRVWTVSNQPQHF. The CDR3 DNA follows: TGTGCCAGCAGAGTTTGGACGGTTAGCAATCAGCCCCAGCATTTT.

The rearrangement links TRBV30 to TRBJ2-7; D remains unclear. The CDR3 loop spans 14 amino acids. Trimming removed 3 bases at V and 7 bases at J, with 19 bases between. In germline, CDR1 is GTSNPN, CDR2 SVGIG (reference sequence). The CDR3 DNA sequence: TGTGCCTGGAGCCCCGGAATCCCGCTTGGGGAGCAGTACTTC. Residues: CAWSPGIPLGEQYF.

In DNA form, the CDR3 reads TGTGCCATCGGCGCAGGGATGAACTATGGCTACACCTTC. Amino acids: CAIGAGMNYGYTF. The rearrangement uses TRBV10-3 and TRBJ1-2, with D possibly being TRBD1 (5 bases). Germline values: CDR1 ENHRY, CDR2 SYGVKD. The CDR3 is made up of 13 amino acids. V was cut by 8 bases and J by 2 bases, with 12 bases left in between.

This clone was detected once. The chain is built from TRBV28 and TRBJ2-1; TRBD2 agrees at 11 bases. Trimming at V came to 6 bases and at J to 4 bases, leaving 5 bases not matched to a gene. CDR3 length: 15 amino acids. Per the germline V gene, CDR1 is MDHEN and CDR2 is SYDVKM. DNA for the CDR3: TGTGCCAGCAGGGTGGTAGCGGGAGGGTACAATGAGCAGTTCTTC. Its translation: CASRVVAGGYNEQFF.

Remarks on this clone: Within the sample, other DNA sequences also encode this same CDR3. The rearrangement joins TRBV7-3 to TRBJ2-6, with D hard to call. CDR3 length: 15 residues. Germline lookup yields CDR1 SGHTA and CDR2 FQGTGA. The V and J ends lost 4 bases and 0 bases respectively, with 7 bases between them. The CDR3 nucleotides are TGTGCCAGCAGCTCAGGCCTCTCTGGGGCCAACGTCCTGACTTTC. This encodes CASSSGLSGANVLTF.